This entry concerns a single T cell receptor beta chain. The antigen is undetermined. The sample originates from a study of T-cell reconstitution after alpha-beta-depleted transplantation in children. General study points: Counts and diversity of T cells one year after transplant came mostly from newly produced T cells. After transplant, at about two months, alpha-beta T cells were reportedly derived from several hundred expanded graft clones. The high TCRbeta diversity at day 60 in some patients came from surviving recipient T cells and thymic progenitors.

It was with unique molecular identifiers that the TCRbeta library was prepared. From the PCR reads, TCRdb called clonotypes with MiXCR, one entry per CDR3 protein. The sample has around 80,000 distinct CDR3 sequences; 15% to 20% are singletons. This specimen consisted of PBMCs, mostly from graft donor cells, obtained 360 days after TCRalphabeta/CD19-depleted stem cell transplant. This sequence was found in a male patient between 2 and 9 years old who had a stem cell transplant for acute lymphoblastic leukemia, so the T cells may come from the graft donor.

CDR3 amino acids: CSARRGETQYF. The CDR3 DNA is TGCAGTGCTAGACGGGGGGAGACCCAGTACTTC. This chain uses TRBV20-1 with TRBJ2-5, with D possibly matching TRBD2 (6 bases). V was trimmed by 2 bases and J by 5 bases, leaving 6 bases between them. Germline CDR1 DFQATT, CDR2 SNEGSKA (reference sequence). CDR3 size: 11 residues.